This TCR beta chain was captured in a study of T cells in Graves' hyperthyroidism and ophthalmopathy. This clonotype was detected ten times or more. TCR beta CDR3 sequences were amplified from RNA transcripts. In the first-round RT-PCR of the TCR CDR3, the HTBI primer set was used. TCRdb fed the multiplex PCR reads into MiXCR, producing one record per CDR3 protein. The table has some 270,000 distinct CDR3 sequences, about an eighth seen once. The TCR comes from a woman under 40 with Graves' hyperthyroidism that later progressed to Graves' ophthalmopathy. The material sequenced was blood.

CDR3 protein: CATRDGIGTSPGHEQYF. The CDR3 DNA reads as TGTGCCACCAGGGATGGGATCGGGACCTCTCCGGGCCACGAGCAGTACTTC. This chain uses TRBV24-1 with TRBJ2-7; the D call may be TRBD1 or TRBD2 (5 bases each). Trimming took 7 bases from V and 5 from J, leaving 26 bases between them. Germline V CDR1 and CDR2: KGHDR, SFDVKD. The CDR3 is 17 amino acids.